The T cell receptor beta chain described here comes from a study of identical twins. A universal primer site came from template switching; cDNA carried unique molecular identifiers. TCRdb redid the calling of the 5' RACE reads with MiXCR, one entry per CDR3 protein. The table has around 490,000 distinct CDR3 sequences, 14% seen once. The germline V gene has CDR1 SGHTA and CDR2 FQGNSA. Deletions cut 5 bases from V and 0 bases from J, with 14 bases between. The CDR3 has 16 residues. This clonotype was observed at least ten times. Another study also made use of these data, one on yellow fever vaccine responses in identical twins.

The sample taken for sequencing was CD4+ T cells sorted from blood. This receptor was taken from a woman aged 18-29 years in good health. The genes are TRBV7-2 and TRBJ2-1; tentatively, D is TRBD1 or TRBD2 (6 bases each). The chain's CDR3 is CASSPFEGGSYNEQFF. CDR3 in DNA: TGTGCCAGCAGCCCATTTGAGGGGGGCTCCTACAATGAGCAGTTCTTC.